This TCR beta chain was recorded in a study of cytomegalovirus exposure and HLA in healthy donors. For the study at large: Membership in the Caucasian-associated ancestry cluster was found for around four fifths of a few hundred genotyped donors.

In this sample, this clone turned up a few times. Its matching antigen is unknown. Study-level findings and limits: Many donors shared some public TCRs, even though most TCR sequences were rare.

PCR employed 60 Vbeta and 13 Jbeta primers. Original processing methods: Later, an analysis found some 80 million unique TCR beta chains, and 9.5 million to 11 million of these were shared. Profiled with immunoSEQ multiplex PCR; TCRdb holds only in-frame clones, not every one. Clone size and V and J calls were adopted from that table, with D and trimming inferred from the DNA. Of 150,000 to 200,000 clones listed, approximately 67% are singletons. Germline CDR1 reads SGDLS; CDR2 reads YYNGEE. Trimming stripped 5 bases from V and 2 bases from J, with 13 bases between. This CDR3 contains 14 residues. This clonotype originated in a man aged 40-49 years in good health and CMV-seronegative. This rearrangement joins TRBV9 to TRBJ1-1; D call uncertain. Sequencing was performed on PBMCs. CDR3 DNA sequence: TGTGCCAGCAGTACGGGTGTTCCTAACACTGAAGCTTTCTTT. Encoded protein: CASSTGVPNTEAFF.